Below, 18 T cell receptor beta chains from the same sample are listed, as sequenced in a study of beta chain features in type 1 diabetes. As every portion of the isolated RNA was reverse transcribed, the sequencing read expressed TCRB transcripts. Profiled with immunoSEQ multiplex PCR; TCRdb holds only in-frame clones, not every one. The sample has around 450,000 clones; more than 9.5% are singletons. Material for sequencing was naive CD4+ T cells from blood. These receptors were obtained from a woman younger than 30 in good health.

This clone showed up just a few times. The chain couples TRBV4-1 to TRBJ2-6, with D tentatively TRBD1 or TRBD2 (5 bases each). V lost 2 bases to trimming and J lost 0 bases, with 11 bases between them. This CDR3 spans 17 amino acids. Germline V gene lookup returns CDR1 MGHRA and CDR2 YSYEKL. CDR3: CASSQPFGTSGANVLTF. The CDR3 DNA follows: TGCGCCAGCAGCCAACCCTTTGGGACCTCTGGGGCCAACGTCCTGACTTTC.

The sample holds a few counts of this clone. The rearrangement joins TRBV19 to TRBJ2-3, with D possibly matching TRBD1 (6 bases). The germline V gene encodes CDR1 LNHDA and CDR2 SQIVND (reference sequence). The V end lost 6 bases, the J end lost 0 bases, and 22 bases lay between the germline ends. The CDR3 consists of 18 residues. In DNA form, the CDR3 reads TGTGCCAGTAGCCGAACGGGACACAAATATTCTAGCACAGATACGCAGTATTTT. This encodes CASSRTGHKYSSTDTQYF.

V and J are TRBV7-3 and TRBJ2-6, with D possibly being TRBD1 (6 bases). Germline values: CDR1 SGHTA, CDR2 FQGTGA. V lost 5 bases, J lost 2 bases, and 10 bases lay in between. The CDR3 is 15 amino acids. The CDR3 protein is CASSPTGAGANVLTF. The CDR3 nucleotides are TGTGCCAGCAGCCCGACAGGTGCTGGGGCCAACGTCCTGACTTTC.

A few counts support this clone. The CDR3 sequence: CASSTRQGGYNEQFF. CDR3 coding DNA: TGTGCCAGCAGCACCCGACAGGGAGGTTACAATGAGCAGTTCTTC. V gene TRBV7-8 combines with J gene TRBJ2-1; a possible D gene is TRBD1 (7 bases). The CDR3 is 15 amino acids. V dropped 5 bases and J dropped 4 bases, with 15 bases sitting between them. Germline V gives CDR1 SGHVS, CDR2 FQNEAQ.

This clone came up a few times. The chain links TRBV19 to TRBJ2-1; D perhaps matches TRBD2 (5 bases). The CDR3 has 14 residues. Germline assignment: CDR1 LNHDA and CDR2 SQIVND (reference sequence). Trimming shortened V by 1 base and J by 7 bases, and 11 bases separated the two germline ends. DNA of the CDR3: TGTGCCAGTAGTATAGCCCTAGAGCGGAATGAGCAGTTCTTC. Residues: CASSIALERNEQFF. The entire variable domain, with the rest obtained from reference TRBV19 and TRBJ2-1, is as follows: DGGITQSPKYLFRKEGQNVTLSCEQNLNHDAMYWYRQDPGQGLRLIYYSQIVNDFQKGDIAEGYSVSREKKESFPLTVTSAQKNPTAFYLCASSIALERNEQFFGPGTRLTVL.

This clone was counted a few times. CDR3 residues: CAWTDLAGGVYEQYF. As DNA, the CDR3 is TGTGCCTGGACCGACCTAGCGGGAGGAGTCTACGAGCAGTACTTC. The chain combines TRBV30 with TRBJ2-7, with 11 bases matching TRBD2. The CDR3 runs to 15 residues. Germline-derived CDR1 and CDR2 are GTSNPN and SVGIG (reference sequence). The junction had 8 bases not matched to a gene; V was cut back by 4 bases and J by 3 bases.

This clone has a handful of counts. This chain uses TRBV2 with TRBJ1-2; D remains ambiguous. CDR1 is SNHLY and CDR2 is FYNNEI in the germline V gene. There are 13 residues in the CDR3. With 8 bases removed from V and 3 bases from J, the gap between germline ends came to 13 bases. The CDR3 DNA follows: TGTGCCAGCGGTGGCAGCCTCGACTATGGCTACACCTTC. Encoded protein: CASGGSLDYGYTF.

This clone came up once. The CDR3 sequence is CASRGGGTGAVEQYF. Here the CDR3 DNA reads TGTGCCAGCAGAGGGGGAGGGACAGGGGCTGTCGAGCAGTACTTC. The gene calls are TRBV6-5 and TRBJ2-7, with 10 bases fitting TRBD1. Unmatched junction bases numbered 11, after V lost 6 bases and J lost 6 bases. Germline CDR1 is MNHEY and CDR2 is SVGAGI. The CDR3 runs to 15 residues.

Turning to this clone: The same CDR3 also results from other DNA sequences found in this sample. The rearrangement uses TRBV9 and TRBJ2-1, with 10 bases aligning to TRBD1. CDR3 length: 15 residues. With 1 base clipped from V and 5 bases from J, the junction kept 3 bases outside the gene matches. The germline V gene encodes CDR1 SGDLS and CDR2 YYNGEE. This chain's CDR3 is CASSVRQGANNEQFF. DNA of the CDR3: TGTGCCAGCAGCGTACGACAGGGGGCTAACAATGAGCAGTTCTTC.

The chain couples TRBV21-1 to TRBJ2-7; TRBD2, the D gene given by the table, was not confirmed from the DNA. TRBV21-1 is annotated as a pseudogene. There are 19 residues in the CDR3. CDR3 sequence (DNA): TGTGCCAGCAGCTTTCCTGGGACTAGCGGGGGCCCTAGCTCCTACGAGCAGTACGTC. Translating it yields CASSFPGTSGGPSSYEQYV.

This clone has a handful of counts. The gene calls are TRBV9 and TRBJ1-4; a possible D gene is TRBD1 (5 bases). The length of the CDR3 is 14 residues. Germline CDR1 SGDLS, CDR2 YYNGEE. V shed 4 bases and J shed 8 bases, with 15 bases lying between them. The CDR3 DNA sequence: TGTGCCAGCAGCCCCCTAGGACGGGGGGAAAAACTGTTTTTT. Residues: CASSPLGRGEKLFF. The whole variable domain, remainder taken from reference TRBV9 and TRBJ1-4, is DSGVTQTPKHLITATGQRVTLRCSPRSGDLSVYWYQQSLDQGLQFLIQYYNGEERAKGNILERFSAQQFPDLHSELNLSSLELGDSALYFCASSPLGRGEKLFFGSGTQLSVL.

This clone appeared a few times. The gene calls are TRBV18 and TRBJ2-1, with D perhaps matching TRBD1 (5 bases). The CDR3 loop spans 13 amino acids. CDR1 KGHSH and CDR2 LQKENI come from the germline V gene. Trimming took off 2 bases at V and 14 bases at J, with 16 bases between the two ends. The CDR3 region is CASSPRGADGEFF. CDR3 in DNA: TGTGCCAGCTCACCAAGGGGCGCGGATGGGGAGTTCTTC.

This chain connects TRBV7-8 to TRBJ1-1, with TRBD1 identical over 9 bases. V dropped 5 bases and J dropped 5; count of bases not matched to a gene: 9. The CDR3 sequence is 15 residues long. Germline assignment: CDR1 SGHVS and CDR2 FQNEAQ. CDR3 nucleotide sequence: TGTGCCAGCAGCGCGTACAGGGGGCGTTGGACTGAAGCTTTCTTT. This encodes CASSAYRGRWTEAFF.

The V gene is TRBV5-1, the J gene TRBJ2-1, with TRBD1 matching 8 bases. This CDR3 contains 16 residues. CDR1 and CDR2 from the germline V gene are SGHRS and YFSETQ. With V trimmed by 4 bases and J by 0 bases, 6 bases remained unmatched. CDR3: CASSRDGQGSYNEQFF. For the CDR3, the DNA is TGCGCCAGCAGCCGAGACGGACAGGGCTCCTACAATGAGCAGTTCTTC. The full variable domain, its missing parts supplied by reference TRBV5-1 and TRBJ2-1, is KAGVTQTPRYLIKTRGQQVTLSCSPISGHRSVSWYQQTPGQGLQFLFEYFSETQRNKGNFPGRFSGRQFSNSRSEMNVSTLELGDSALYLCASSRDGQGSYNEQFFGPGTRLTVL.

V usage is TRBV30 and J usage is TRBJ1-6, with D possibly TRBD1 on 5 matching bases. The CDR3 runs 13 residues. V gave up 2 bases and J gave up 5 bases, with 7 bases separating them. Germline CDR1 is GTSNPN and CDR2 is SVGIG (reference sequence). The CDR3 DNA is TGTGCCTGGAGTAGGGGAAATAATTCACCCCTCCACTTT. It codes for CAWSRGNNSPLHF.

This chain links TRBV2 with TRBJ2-4, with D unresolved. CDR3 length: 14 amino acids. In germline, CDR1 is SNHLY, CDR2 FYNNEI. V shed 2 bases and J shed 0 bases, with 5 bases lying between them. CDR3 residues: CASSEILAKNIQYF. The CDR3 DNA follows: TGTGCCAGCAGTGAAATCCTAGCCAAAAACATTCAGTACTTC.

The chain employs TRBV2 and TRBJ1-6; 9 bases map to TRBD1. The CDR3 contains 13 residues. Germline lookup yields CDR1 SNHLY and CDR2 FYNNEI. J gave up 9 bases and V 8 bases, and 5 bases lay outside the gene matches. DNA of the CDR3: TGTGCCAGCGGCACAGGGGGCGGTTCACCCCTCCACTTT. This encodes CASGTGGGSPLHF.

The chain is built from TRBV18 and TRBJ1-2; no firm D call. The V gene lost 5 bases and the J gene lost 6 bases, with 13 bases spanning the gap. CDR1 and CDR2 (germline): KGHSH, LQKENI. The CDR3 runs to 13 residues. The CDR3 DNA follows: TGTGCCAGCTCAGCGCAGGTGGGAGATGGCTACACCTTC. It encodes CASSAQVGDGYTF.